This is a list of T cell receptor beta chains from one sample in a study of cytomegalovirus exposure and HLA in healthy donors. Repertoires were generated with immunoSEQ multiplex PCR, while TCRdb's copy carries only in-frame clones and drops some. The sample consists of 190,000 or so clones, 80% to 85% of them appearing once. The sample comprised PBMCs. The receptor set was obtained from a woman aged 45 to 65 in good health and CMV-seropositive. Both conserved end residues are part of each CDR3. Fields, in order: D gene, CDR3 length, V gene, J gene, clone size, CDR3 protein, CDR3 DNA. A D gene is named only where the DNA matches it firmly. Size is stated for part of the rows, as once, few or many counts, or as a class when the clone is expanded.

.	16	TRBV7-8	TRBJ2-3	.	CASSFAPRTQTDTQYF	TGTGCCAGCAGCTTCGCCCCCAGGACACAAACAGATACGCAGTATTTT
TRBD1	15	TRBV29-1	TRBJ2-1	.	CSVMQGASSYNEQFF	TGCAGCGTCATGCAGGGGGCTAGCTCCTACAATGAGCAGTTCTTC
TRBD2	17	TRBV7-6	TRBJ2-3	.	CASSLGWSGGGTDTQYF	TGTGCCAGCAGCTTAGGGTGGAGCGGGGGCGGCACAGATACGCAGTATTTT
TRBD1	16	TRBV7-2	TRBJ1-5	.	CASSAPGTGVNQPQHF	TGTGCCAGCAGCGCTCCCGGGACAGGGGTGAATCAGCCCCAGCATTTT
.	16	TRBV6-5	TRBJ2-1	.	CASSYRGIGSYNEQFF	TGTGCCAGCAGTTACAGAGGGATTGGGTCCTACAATGAGCAGTTCTTC
.	11	TRBV20-1	TRBJ2-7	.	CSARESYEQYF	TGCAGTGCTAGAGAGAGCTACGAGCAGTACTTC
.	11	TRBV20-1	TRBJ2-7	.	CSALQGYEQYF	TGCAGTGCACTACAGGGCTACGAGCAGTACTTC
.	13	TRBV7-3	TRBJ2-3	.	CASSRKGTDTQYF	TGTGCCAGCAGTCGAAAGGGGACAGATACGCAGTATTTT
TRBD2	15	TRBV9	TRBJ2-7	.	CASSAGTSGTYEQYF	TGTGCCAGCAGCGCAGGGACTAGCGGAACCTACGAGCAGTACTTC
TRBD1	14	TRBV29-1	TRBJ2-1	.	CSVDRDRALNEQFF	TGCAGCGTTGACCGGGACAGGGCTTTAAATGAGCAGTTCTTC
.	12	TRBV5-4	TRBJ2-7	.	CASSGAGNEQYF	TGTGCCAGCAGCGGGGCAGGAAACGAGCAGTACTTC
TRBD2	13	TRBV5-6	TRBJ2-1	.	CASSLRGRDEQFF	TGTGCCAGCAGCTTGAGAGGGAGGGATGAGCAGTTCTTC
.	15	TRBV11-2	TRBJ2-2	.	CASSLDIAGGGELFF	TGTGCCAGCAGCTTAGATATAGCCGGGGGCGGGGAGCTGTTTTTT
TRBD1	12	TRBV28	TRBJ2-7	once	CASGTGYYEQYF	TGTGCCAGCGGGACAGGGTACTACGAGCAGTACTTC
TRBD1	16	TRBV15	TRBJ1-4	.	CATSRDRGLNNEKLFF	TGTGCCACCAGCAGAGACAGGGGGCTTAATAATGAAAAACTGTTTTTT
.	11	TRBV20-1	TRBJ1-1	.	CSARFQGKAFF	TGCAGTGCTAGATTCCAGGGCAAAGCTTTCTTT
.	19	TRBV2	TRBJ1-3	.	CASWGRGRGEDRSGNTIYF	TGTGCCAGCTGGGGGAGGGGCAGGGGTGAGGATCGCTCTGGAAACACCATATATTTT
TRBD1	13	TRBV27	TRBJ1-1	.	CASSPRTGIEAFF	TGTGCCAGCAGTCCCCGGACAGGGATTGAAGCTTTCTTT
.	16	TRBV7-2	TRBJ2-2	.	CASSLPLGVNTGELFF	TGTGCCAGCAGCTTACCGTTAGGGGTCAACACCGGGGAGCTGTTTTTT
.	17	TRBV19	TRBJ1-3	.	CASSIITGSADRNTIYF	TGTGCCAGTAGTATCATCACAGGGTCGGCCGATCGAAACACCATATATTTT
TRBD1	14	TRBV10-2	TRBJ1-2	.	CASSPGQNNYGYTF	TGCGCCAGCAGTCCGGGACAGAATAACTATGGCTACACCTTC
.	15	TRBV6-5	TRBJ2-1	.	CASSRASGSYNEQFF	TGTGCCAGCAGTCGAGCCAGCGGTTCCTACAATGAGCAGTTCTTC
.	15	TRBV7-3	TRBJ2-1	.	CASSPRSRDYNEQFF	TGTGCCAGCAGCCCCAGGTCCCGGGACTACAATGAGCAGTTCTTC
TRBD2	17	TRBV5-1	TRBJ2-1	.	CASSPGTSAQGYNEQFF	TGCGCCAGCAGCCCGGGGACTAGCGCCCAAGGCTACAATGAGCAGTTCTTC
TRBD2	15	TRBV28	TRBJ2-1	.	CASSPLGEGNNEQFF	TGTGCCAGCAGCCCCTTAGGGGAGGGAAACAATGAGCAGTTCTTC
.	14	TRBV7-8	TRBJ1-1	.	CASSFRAGYTEAFF	TGTGCCAGCAGCTTTAGGGCAGGGTACACTGAAGCTTTCTTT
.	12	TRBV7-8	TRBJ2-5	few	CASGRDQETQYF	TGTGCCAGCGGACGGGATCAAGAGACCCAGTACTTC
.	11	TRBV5-8	TRBJ2-1	.	CASSLPAGGFF	TGTGCCAGCAGCTTGCCCGCCGGGGGGTTCTTC
TRBD2	17	TRBV2	TRBJ2-1	.	CASSRGLAGGRGDEQFF	TGTGCCAGCAGTCGGGGACTAGCGGGAGGGCGGGGAGATGAGCAGTTCTTC
.	14	TRBV12-5	TRBJ1-3	.	CASSGPQPGNTIYF	TGTGCTAGTTCAGGGCCCCAACCTGGAAACACCATATATTTT
TRBD1	15	TRBV19	TRBJ1-2	.	CASSTPGTGLGGYTF	TGTGCCAGTAGTACCCCCGGGACAGGGCTAGGAGGCTACACCTTC
.	15	TRBV15	TRBJ2-3	.	CATSRPFESTDTQYF	TGTGCCACCAGCAGACCCTTCGAGAGCACAGATACGCAGTATTTT
.	14	TRBV28	TRBJ1-2	.	CASSPSSAEYGYTF	TGTGCCAGCAGTCCTTCTTCCGCGGAGTATGGCTACACCTTC
.	14	TRBV11-2	TRBJ1-4	few	CASSNPMRTGKLFF	TGTGCCAGCAGCAATCCGATGCGGACGGGGAAACTGTTTTTT
.	16	TRBV7-5	TRBJ2-5	.	CVRSPGLAGVGETQYF	TGTGTCAGAAGCCCAGGACTAGCGGGAGTCGGTGAGACCCAGTACTTC
.	13	TRBV10-3	TRBJ1-2	.	CAISEDITYGYTF	TGTGCCATCAGTGAAGACATCACCTATGGCTACACCTTC
TRBD1	15	TRBV28	TRBJ2-7	.	CASSLFGTGFYEQYF	TGTGCCAGCAGTTTATTTGGGACAGGGTTCTACGAGCAGTACTTC
TRBD2	18	TRBV7-2	TRBJ2-2	.	CASSLYSGTSGGTGELFF	TGTGCCAGCAGCTTATACTCTGGGACTAGCGGGGGCACCGGGGAGCTGTTTTTT
.	14	TRBV6-6	TRBJ2-1	.	CASSPVPGSQQQFF	TGTGCCAGCAGTCCTGTCCCGGGGTCACAACAGCAGTTCTTC
.	14	TRBV7-2	TRBJ2-2	.	CASSSFGGTGELFF	TGTGCCAGCAGCTCATTTGGAGGCACCGGGGAGCTGTTTTTT
.	16	TRBV7-3	TRBJ2-2	.	CASSLMGAKNTGELFF	TGTGCCAGCAGCTTAATGGGGGCTAAGAACACCGGGGAGCTGTTTTTT